This T cell receptor beta chain was sequenced in a study of cytomegalovirus exposure and HLA in healthy donors. About the research overall: An earlier analysis found under 130 million unique TCR beta sequences from about 190 million T cells.

Study findings and constraints: When analyzed later, a missense DCLRE1C variant was found to be linked to TCR beta V- and J-gene trimming. In a later analysis, HLA-associated TCR beta chains were more clonally expanded than equally common others. For most TCR beta V segments, an earlier analysis put the productive rate at about 87% or about 30% of the time.

About this clone: Its cognate antigen is unknown.

The CDR3 has 15 residues. V lost 2 bases and J 4 bases, leaving 13 bases between the germline ends. Germline values: CDR1 SGHDT, CDR2 YYEEEE. The PCR was carried out with 60 Vbeta primers and 13 Jbeta primers. Data came from immunoSEQ multiplex PCR; TCRdb stores just in-frame clones and leaves some out. This sample has roughly 290,000 clones; roughly 80% occur once, and the top ten carry roughly 0.3%. The receptor comes from a girl aged 2 to 9 in good health and CMV-seronegative. The chain links TRBV5-6 to TRBJ2-1; unclear D gene. Sequencing used PBMCs. Written as DNA, the CDR3 is TGTGCCAGCAGCTTCCGCGGTGCCCCTTACAATGAGCAGTTCTTC. It is translated as CASSFRGAPYNEQFF.